This T cell receptor beta chain stems from a study of T cells in Graves' hyperthyroidism and ophthalmopathy. Broader study findings: Most expanded thyroid clonotypes above 0.001 recurred in blood.

RNA transcripts were the template for amplifying TCR beta CDR3 regions. The TCR CDR3 was amplified in a first-round RT-PCR using the HTBI primer set. Each CDR3 protein is one row after TCRdb ran MiXCR on the multiplex PCR reads. The sample holds hundreds of thousands of distinct CDR3 sequences, more than 11% seen once. The CDR3 is 15 residues long. Germline V lookup: CDR1 LGHDT, CDR2 YNNKEL (reference sequence). V was pared by 5 bases and J by 0 bases, with 3 bases of the junction left unmatched. Regarding this clonotype: The antigen remains undetermined.

The material sequenced was blood. This clonotype originated in a woman aged 25 to 39 with Graves' hyperthyroidism. The rearrangement uses TRBV3-1 and TRBJ2-2, with TRBD1 matching 7 bases. The CDR3 sequence is CASSWQGANTGELFF. The CDR3 DNA follows: TGTGCCAGCAGCTGGCAGGGGGCGAACACCGGGGAGCTGTTTTTT.